This T cell receptor (beta chain) was sequenced for a study of regulatory T cells in long-lasting Graves disease. For the study at large: Persistence in Graves' disease required over 5 years of antithyroid drugs plus positive TSH receptor antibodies. Overall study findings and caveats: Exclusively peripheral blood, rather than thyroid tissue, was studied. It was in persistent disease that TRBV28, TRBJ1-2 and TRBJ2-5 were favored.

iRepertoire HTBI primers and Arm-PCR of CDR3 regions built TCR beta libraries. MiXCR was run by TCRdb on the multiplex PCR reads, yielding one entry per CDR3 protein. The sample lists around 450,000 distinct CDR3 sequences, 20% to 25% occurring once. As for time point: persistent/refractory GD, antithyroid drugs over 5 years with positive TRAb. The TCR library was made from RNA extracted from PBMCs. Roughly 10 milliliters of peripheral blood were taken and placed in EDTA tubes. About this clonotype itself: Its target is unknown. A much larger clone lies one base from this, so it may be a read error.

CDR1 and CDR2 (germline): SNHLY, FYNNEI. The CDR3 is 11 residues long. V lost 7 bases, J lost 5 bases, and 5 bases lay in between. The V and J genes are TRBV2 and TRBJ1-4; D is unclear. The sequence came from a female donor with Graves disease. The sample here was peripheral blood mononuclear cells (PBMCs), taken when the disease was refractory, from a patient treated with antithyroid drugs. The CDR3: CASNQNEKLFF. The CDR3 DNA reads as TGTGCCAGCAACCAAAATGAAAAACTGTTTTTT.